This T cell receptor (beta chain) was found in a study of blood T cell repertoires in COVID-19. The method was immunoSEQ multiplex PCR; TCRdb's version includes in-frame clones alone and lacks a portion of them. The sample gives 300,000 to 400,000 clones, more than 75% of which show up once; 1% is in the top ten. CDR3 length: 13 residues. The germline V gene has CDR1 SQVTM and CDR2 ANQGSEA. Trimming cost V 7 bases and J 3 bases; bases outside gene matches: 7. The chain employs TRBV29-1 and TRBJ2-7; 9 nucleotides agree with TRBD1. This TCR derives from a man aged 50-60 years with active or convalescent COVID-19. The sample was peripheral blood. CDR3 in DNA: TGCAGCGCTCGACAGGGGGATGGCTACGAGCAGTACTTC. It encodes CSARQGDGYEQYF.